This T cell receptor (beta chain) stems from a study of T cells in Graves' hyperthyroidism and ophthalmopathy (dated by TCRdb to about 2019). Regarding the study in general: Peripheral blood was sampled at the time of initial diagnosis, prior to any treatment. After sampling, hyperthyroidism patients received methimazole starting at 30 mg daily, and ophthalmopathy patients received high-dose intravenous methylprednisolone. The 95 to 100 discovery patients were divided at random into training and test sets in a 7:3 ratio. In several Graves' hyperthyroidism patients, the study also compared T-cell repertoires from thyroid tissue with T-cell repertoires from blood. Prospective prediction of ophthalmopathy was tested in an independent validation cohort consisting of fewer than 20 hyperthyroidism patients and 15 or so patients who later progressed to ophthalmopathy. The paper describes TCR Vbeta CDR3 sequencing of 135 peripheral blood samples, made up of roughly 40 ophthalmopathy patients, around 78 hyperthyroidism patients and 17 progressor patients. A discovery cohort of about 96 patients, 43 with Graves' ophthalmopathy and about 58 with stable Graves' hyperthyroidism, was used to find distinguishing TCR V-J signatures.

Results and caveats for the whole study, not just this receptor: Most expanded thyroid clonotypes (frequency above 0.001) were also found in blood, which suggests that blood repertoires may mirror thyroid immune responses. Ophthalmopathy was separated from stable hyperthyroidism by a 13 V-J signature model, with 85% to 90% sensitivity and roughly 81% specificity obtained in cross-validation and 80%/75% obtained in testing. Sample size was not statistically predetermined, and investigators were not blinded to group allocation. During validation, the model predicted progression to ophthalmopathy a median of approximately 6 months ahead of onset, with just under 71% sensitivity and 72.22% specificity.

Graves' hyperthyroidism was defined as stable when no progression to ophthalmopathy occurred over 18 months of follow-up. Hyperthyroidism patients were newly diagnosed, had a disease duration of under 2 months, and were aged 18 to 65 years. Exclusion was applied to patients with uncontrolled infections, other autoimmune diseases, pregnancy or lactation. Diagnoses were based on clinical symptoms, serum thyroxine and TRAb, thyroid ultrasound and orbital computed tomography. PBMCs were isolated from 7.5 to 10 ml of fresh peripheral blood by Ficoll-Paque density gradient centrifugation. Trizol reagent was used to extract total RNA, and RNA quality was then checked on an Agilent 2100 Bioanalyzer. The TCR beta CDR3 regions were amplified from the RNA transcripts. For the first round of RT-PCR on the TCR CDR3, the HTBI primer set was used together with the Qiagen OneStep RT-PCR kit. A second multiplex PCR round built the libraries, followed by size selection and purification. Paired-end sequencing of the libraries was performed with 100 bp reads on an Illumina HiSeq2000. The study's own analysis went as follows. SOAPnuke was used to process the raw data, removing reads that contained adapters or uncalled bases, had a mean Phred below 15, or lacked an exact match to the constant primer or identifier. COPE v1.2.5 was used to merge high-quality paired reads, and clonotypes were defined as unique nucleotide sequences. MiTCR v1.1 was used to align clonotypes to the IMGT TRBV, TRBD and TRBJ reference segments. Only V-J combinations with frequency above 0.0001, covering 99% to 99.2% of repertoires, were analysed. A TCS score was defined as the ratio of F50 (clonal expansion) to E x V (chaos), with BLOSUM62-based TCRdist applied between CDR3 peptides within each V-J. Welch's t-statistics and random forest reduced approximately 520 V-J features to 10 to 15, which were used in a naive Bayes classifier (R e1071). TCRdb redid the processing of the public reads, applying fastp at Q25 and MiXCR, and retained in-frame beta chains. For every CDR3 protein sequence, its rows merge into one entry that carries the most common genes and DNA. Clone size and V and J calls follow TCRdb, not the original study. The sample contains under 450,000 distinct CDR3 sequences, 15% to 19% of them found a single time. The top ten constitute 12% to 15% of the sample.

In its sample, this clonotype was seen many times. Its antigen remains undetermined. The record has no base qualities; no much larger clone is one base away. The sample comprised blood. The source of this sequence is a woman between 18 and 29 years old with Graves' hyperthyroidism.

DNA sequence: TGTGCCAGCAGCCATCCGACAGGGGGCGGTGAGACCCAGTACTTC. Its translation is CASSHPTGGGETQYF. The sequence is built from TRBV28 and TRBJ2-5; the junction holds 10 bases that match TRBD1. At the junction V is shortened by 6 bases and J by 5 bases; bases outside the gene matches: 9. Reading the germline V gene gives CDR1 MDHEN and CDR2 SYDVKM. The CDR3 contains 15 residues, cysteine and phenylalanine counted. The DNA shown is the 45-base CDR3, in frame from base 1.